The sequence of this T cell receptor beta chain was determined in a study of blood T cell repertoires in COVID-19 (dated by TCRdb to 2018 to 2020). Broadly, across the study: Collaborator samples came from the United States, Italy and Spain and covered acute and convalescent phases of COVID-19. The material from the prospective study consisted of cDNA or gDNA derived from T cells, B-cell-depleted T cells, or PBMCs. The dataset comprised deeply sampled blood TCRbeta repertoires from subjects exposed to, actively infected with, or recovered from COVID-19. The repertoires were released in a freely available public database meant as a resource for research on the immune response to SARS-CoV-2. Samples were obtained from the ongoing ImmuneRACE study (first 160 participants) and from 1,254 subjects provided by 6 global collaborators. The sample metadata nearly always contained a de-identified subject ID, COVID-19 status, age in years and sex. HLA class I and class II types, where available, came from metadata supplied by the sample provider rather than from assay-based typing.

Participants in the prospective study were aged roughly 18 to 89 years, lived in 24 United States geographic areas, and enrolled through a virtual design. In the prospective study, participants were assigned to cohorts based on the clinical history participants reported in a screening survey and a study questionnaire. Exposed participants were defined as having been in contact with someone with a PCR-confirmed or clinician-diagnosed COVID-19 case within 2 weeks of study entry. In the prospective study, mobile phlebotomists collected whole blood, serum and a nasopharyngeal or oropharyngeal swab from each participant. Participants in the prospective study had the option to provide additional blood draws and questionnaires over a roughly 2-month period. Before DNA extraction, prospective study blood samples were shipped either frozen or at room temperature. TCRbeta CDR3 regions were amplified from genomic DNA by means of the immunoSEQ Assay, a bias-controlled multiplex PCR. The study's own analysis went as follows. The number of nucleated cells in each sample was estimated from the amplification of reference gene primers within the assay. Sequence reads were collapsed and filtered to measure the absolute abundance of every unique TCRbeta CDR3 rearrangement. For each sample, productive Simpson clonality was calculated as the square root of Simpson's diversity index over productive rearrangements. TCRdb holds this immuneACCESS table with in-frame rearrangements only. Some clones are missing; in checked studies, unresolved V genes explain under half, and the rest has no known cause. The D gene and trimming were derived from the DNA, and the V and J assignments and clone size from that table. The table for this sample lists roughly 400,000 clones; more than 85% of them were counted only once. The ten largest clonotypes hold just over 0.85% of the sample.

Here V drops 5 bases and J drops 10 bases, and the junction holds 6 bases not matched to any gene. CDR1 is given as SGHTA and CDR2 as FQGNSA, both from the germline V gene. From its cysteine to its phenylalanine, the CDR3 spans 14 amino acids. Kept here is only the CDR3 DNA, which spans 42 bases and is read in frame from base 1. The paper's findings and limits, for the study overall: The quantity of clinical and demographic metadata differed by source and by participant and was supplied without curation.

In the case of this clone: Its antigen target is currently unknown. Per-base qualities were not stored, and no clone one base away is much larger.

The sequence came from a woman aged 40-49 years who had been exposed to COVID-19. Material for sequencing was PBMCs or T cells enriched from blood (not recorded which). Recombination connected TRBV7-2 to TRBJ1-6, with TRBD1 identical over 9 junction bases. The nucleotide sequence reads TGTGCCAGCAGCCCAGGACAGGGGCACTCACCCCTCCACTTT. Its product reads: CASSPGQGHSPLHF.